One T cell receptor (beta chain) is described in this entry. The repertoire was sequenced with immunoSEQ multiplex PCR; TCRdb's copy has only in-frame clones and lacks some. The sample has some 110,000 clones, 91% seen once. These data are taken from a study of T cell changes during pregnancy in multiple sclerosis. The CDR3 is 17 residues long. CDR1 SEHNR and CDR2 FQNEAQ come from the germline V gene (reference sequence). V shed 5 bases and J 1 base; nucleotides not matched to a gene: 10. The rearrangement joins TRBV7-9 to TRBJ1-3, with 8 bases that match TRBD1. The receptor's source is a female donor with multiple sclerosis, enrolled in a pregnancy study. The specimen comprised peripheral blood, sampled before pregnancy. The DNA for the CDR3 is TGTGCCAGCAGCCCCGGGACCGGGACAGGTTCTGGAAACACCATATATTTT. Residues: CASSPGTGTGSGNTIYF.